Listed here are 27 T cell receptor beta chains from one sample, sequenced in a study of cytomegalovirus exposure and HLA in healthy donors. The primer mix had 60 Vbeta and 13 Jbeta primers. The method was immunoSEQ multiplex PCR; TCRdb's version includes in-frame clones alone and lacks a portion of them. This sample's table has 45,000 to 60,000 clones. The sequenced sample consisted of PBMCs. The receptors come from a woman aged 40 to 49 in good health and CMV-seronegative.

The chain joins TRBV4-2 to TRBJ2-1; D is perhaps TRBD2 (6 bases). V gave up 2 bases and J gave up 6 bases, with 11 bases separating them. The CDR3 totals 14 residues. Germline lookup yields CDR1 LGHNA and CDR2 YNFKEQ. In DNA form, the CDR3 reads TGTGCCAGCAGCCAATCCGTGGGAGGCAATGAGCAGTTCTTC. Protein: CASSQSVGGNEQFF.

The V and J genes are TRBV4-2 and TRBJ2-3, with 10 bases matching TRBD2. From germline, CDR1 is LGHNA and CDR2 YNFKEQ. V lost 0 bases and J lost 4; bases outside the gene matches: 7. The CDR3 runs to 17 residues. The CDR3 region has the DNA TGTGCCAGCAGCCAAGAGTCCAGCGGGGGGGCCCCAGATACGCAGTATTTT. Protein: CASSQESSGGAPDTQYF.

V usage is TRBV6-4 and J usage is TRBJ1-2; the match to TRBD1 covers 7 bases. The germline gives CDR1 MRHNA, CDR2 SNTAGT. The CDR3 length is 15 residues. Trimming took 5 bases from V and 1 from J; bases not matched to a gene: 7. The CDR3 sequence is CASSLEGQVNYGYTF. The CDR3 DNA is TGTGCCAGCAGTCTAGAAGGACAGGTTAACTATGGCTACACCTTC.

The V and J genes are TRBV18 and TRBJ2-7; 9 bases line up with TRBD2. The germline V gene has CDR1 KGHSH and CDR2 LQKENI. CDR3 length: 17 amino acids. J lost 2 bases, V lost 0 bases, and 8 bases had no gene match. The CDR3 DNA follows: TGTGCCAGCTCACCACCGGGAAGCGGGGGGTCCCCCTACGAGCAGTACTTC. It is translated as CASSPPGSGGSPYEQYF.

The V and J genes are TRBV27 and TRBJ2-5, with no clear D. The V and J ends lost 0 bases and 5 bases respectively, with 13 bases between them. The CDR3 has 15 residues. Germline V lookup: CDR1 MNHEY, CDR2 SMNVEV (reference sequence). The DNA of the CDR3 is TGTGCCAGCAGTTTATCGGCAGGTCGAAGGGAGACCCAGTACTTC. Residues: CASSLSAGRRETQYF.

The rearrangement links TRBV6-5 to TRBJ1-1; 7 nucleotides line up with TRBD1. Germline trimming cut 6 bases from V and 7 bases from J; bases unmatched to any gene: 5. CDR1 is MNHEY and CDR2 is SVGAGI in the germline V gene. This CDR3 is 12 amino acids long. The CDR3 loop reads CASSRQGGEAFF. The CDR3 DNA reads as TGTGCCAGCAGCCGACAGGGAGGTGAAGCTTTCTTT.

V usage is TRBV18 and J usage is TRBJ1-5; 7 nucleotides match TRBD1. There are 16 residues in the CDR3. Trimming took 3 bases from V and 0 from J; bases not matched to a gene: 5. Germline-derived CDR1 and CDR2 are KGHSH and LQKENI. This chain's CDR3 is CASSPGTAYSNQPQHF. For the CDR3, the DNA is TGTGCCAGCTCACCCGGGACAGCCTATAGCAATCAGCCCCAGCATTTT.

The V gene is TRBV19, the J gene TRBJ2-7; 9 bases map to TRBD1. The CDR3 is made up of 14 amino acids. CDR1 is LNHDA, CDR2 SQIVND, per germline (reference sequence). After removal of 6 bases from V and 1 base from J, the junction contained 4 bases not matched to a gene. In nucleotides, the CDR3 is TGTGCCAGTAGGCCGGGACAGGGTTCCTACGAGCAGTACTTC. Translating it yields CASRPGQGSYEQYF. The entire variable domain, with the rest obtained from reference TRBV19 and TRBJ2-7, is as follows: DGGITQSPKYLFRKEGQNVTLSCEQNLNHDAMYWYRQDPGQGLRLIYYSQIVNDFQKGDIAEGYSVSREKKESFPLTVTSAQKNPTAFYLCASRPGQGSYEQYFGPGTRLTVT.

V is TRBV7-9 and J is TRBJ2-5, with a weak D call TRBD2 (5 bases). The V and J ends lost 5 bases and 5 bases respectively, with 30 bases between them. This CDR3 has 19 amino acids. In germline, CDR1 is SEHNR, CDR2 FQNEAQ (reference sequence). The CDR3 loop is CASSGRADPRGGVRETQYF. As DNA, the CDR3 is TGTGCCAGCAGCGGACGAGCGGACCCAAGAGGAGGTGTTCGGGAGACCCAGTACTTC.

The chain uses TRBV20-1 and TRBJ2-5; D ambiguous. Trimming took off 7 bases at V and 5 bases at J, with 11 bases between the two ends. The length of the CDR3 is 11 residues. From germline, CDR1 is DFQATT and CDR2 SNEGSKA (reference sequence). Here the CDR3 reads CSVLPQETQYF. For the CDR3, the DNA is TGCAGTGTTCTTCCTCAGGAGACCCAGTACTTC.

The CDR3 bases are TGTGCCAGCTCAGCAGGCGGGGGTGGAGAGACCCAGTACTTC. Protein product: CASSAGGGGETQYF. V is TRBV18 and J is TRBJ2-5; 7 positions agree with TRBD2. Looked up from germline, CDR1 is KGHSH and CDR2 is LQKENI. The CDR3 has 14 residues. J gave up 4 bases and V 5 bases, and 7 bases lay outside the gene matches.

Points on this clone: A read error may account for a junction end that differs from germline. The sample carries other DNA sequences with the same CDR3. The chain links TRBV5-6 to TRBJ1-6, with D tentatively TRBD1 (6 bases). From germline, CDR1 is SGHDT and CDR2 YYEEEE. The CDR3 is made up of 17 amino acids. CDR3 nucleotide sequence: TGTGCCAGCAGCTCGCGGACAGCTAGCTCCTATAATTCACCCCTACACTTT. Amino acids: CASSSRTASSYNSPLHF.

This chain connects TRBV4-1 to TRBJ2-1; possibly TRBD2 for D (6 bases). V lost 5 bases and J 9 bases, leaving 17 bases between the germline ends. Germline V gives CDR1 MGHRA, CDR2 YSYEKL. The CDR3 has 14 amino acids. The CDR3 protein is CASSSGSRGSEQFF. The CDR3 DNA reads TGCGCCAGCAGCTCCGGCTCCCGGGGGAGTGAGCAGTTCTTC.

The J gene is TRBJ1-2, the V gene TRBV6-5; 12 bases match TRBD1. V shed 2 bases and J 5 bases; nucleotides not matched to a gene: 3. The CDR3 spans 15 residues. Per germline, CDR1 MNHEY and CDR2 SVGAGI. As DNA, the CDR3 is TGTGCCAGCAGTTACACGGGACAGGGGGCTTATGGCTACACCTTC. It specifies CASSYTGQGAYGYTF.

The chain recombines TRBV5-6 with TRBJ2-6; D remains unclear. V was cut by 2 bases and J by 4 bases, with 13 bases left in between. The CDR3 is 16 amino acids. From germline, CDR1 is SGHDT and CDR2 YYEEEE. CDR3 in DNA: TGTGCCAGCAGCTTCCCCGACACGTCAGGGGCCAACGTCCTGACTTTC. Translating it yields CASSFPDTSGANVLTF.

The chain is built from TRBV10-3 and TRBJ2-7; D is possibly TRBD2 (5 bases). The CDR3 covers 12 residues. The ends were cut back, 3 bases at V and 4 bases at J, with 7 bases in the middle. Germline values: CDR1 ENHRY, CDR2 SYGVKD. CDR3 sequence reads: CAISDRGYEQYF. The CDR3 DNA is TGTGCCATCAGTGACAGAGGGTACGAGCAGTACTTC.

The chain joins TRBV6-5 to TRBJ1-1; no clear D. Germline CDR1 and CDR2: MNHEY and SVGAGI. This CDR3 has 13 amino acids. V dropped 2 bases and J dropped 7 bases, with 11 bases sitting between them. The CDR3 DNA reads as TGTGCCAGCAGTTACGACACCGATGGTGAAGCTTTCTTT. It specifies CASSYDTDGEAFF.

In regard to this clone: A read error may account for a junction end that differs from germline. The V and J genes are TRBV5-5 and TRBJ1-1; perhaps TRBD1 as D (6 bases). The CDR3 runs to 14 residues. Per the germline V gene, CDR1 is SGHKS and CDR2 is YYEKEE (reference sequence). The CDR3 sequence: CASCPTGKNAEAFF. The CDR3, as DNA: TGTGCCAGCTGCCCGACAGGAAAGAACGCTGAAGCTTTCTTT.

This rearrangement joins TRBV19 to TRBJ1-4; D is possibly TRBD1 (6 bases). The V end lost 5 bases, the J end lost 0 bases, and 10 bases lay between the germline ends. There are 15 residues in the CDR3. Germline assignment: CDR1 LNHDA and CDR2 SQIVND (reference sequence). The CDR3 spells CASSLQGATNEKLFF. In DNA, the CDR3 is TGTGCCAGTAGTCTACAGGGTGCAACTAATGAAAAACTGTTTTTT.

The rearrangement links TRBV5-1 to TRBJ1-4, with D maybe TRBD1 (6 bases). The germline CDR1 and CDR2 sequences are SGHRS and YFSETQ. Trimming pared 3 bases from V and 3 bases from J, leaving 15 bases between. This CDR3 contains 16 residues. The CDR3 DNA sequence: TGCGCCAGCAGCTCCGGACAGATGCTGTCTAATGAAAAACTGTTTTTT. Translation: CASSSGQMLSNEKLFF.

V usage is TRBV18 and J usage is TRBJ2-1; 8 bases align to TRBD1. The CDR3 loop spans 12 amino acids. V gave up 6 bases and J gave up 8 bases; unmatched junction bases: 3. CDR1 is KGHSH and CDR2 is LQKENI in the germline V gene. This CDR3 is CASSQGADEQFF. CDR3 DNA: TGTGCCAGCTCGCAGGGGGCAGATGAGCAGTTCTTC.

The chain uses TRBV7-9 and TRBJ1-5, with unresolved D. The CDR3 consists of 13 residues. Trimming took off 5 bases at V and 9 bases at J, with 14 bases between the two ends. Germline CDR1 is SEHNR and CDR2 is FQNEAQ (reference sequence). The CDR3 DNA reads TGTGCCAGCAGCCCCGAGGGTCGTCTGCCCCAGCATTTT. This codes for CASSPEGRLPQHF.

The chain recombines TRBV28 with TRBJ1-3; 9 bases line up with TRBD1. Germline CDR1 is MDHEN and CDR2 is SYDVKM. This CDR3 comprises 18 residues. The ends lost 4 bases at V and 4 bases at J; junction bases unmatched: 14. CDR3 in DNA: TGTGCCAGCAGTTCTCTGATCCGGGACAGGGTATCCGGAAACACCATATATTTT. It translates to CASSSLIRDRVSGNTIYF.

The J gene is TRBJ2-5, the V gene TRBV6-1; 7 bases line up with TRBD1. Germline values: CDR1 MNHNS, CDR2 SASEGT. J gave up 2 bases and V 4 bases, and 7 bases lay outside the gene matches. This CDR3 has 15 residues. In nucleotides, the CDR3 is TGTGCCAGCAGTGCTAGACAGGGACAACAAGAGACCCAGTACTTC. It yields the protein CASSARQGQQETQYF.

The V call is TRBV29-1, the J call TRBJ1-1; D is unresolved. Germline CDR1 is SQVTM and CDR2 is ANQGSEA. The CDR3 consists of 14 residues. V lost 1 base and J lost 5, with 14 bases in between. The CDR3 is CSVEASRSQTEAFF. The CDR3, as DNA: TGCAGCGTTGAAGCTTCTAGGAGTCAAACTGAAGCTTTCTTT.

The rearrangement links TRBV6-5 to TRBJ2-2; TRBD2 agrees at 8 bases. The V and J ends lost 2 bases and 7 bases, in that order; junction bases with no gene match: 9. The CDR3 is 16 amino acids. The germline V gene has CDR1 MNHEY and CDR2 SVGAGI. Written as DNA, the CDR3 is TGTGCCAGCAGTTACCGGAGGAGCGGGAGCTTCGGGGAGCTGTTTTTT. Encoded protein: CASSYRRSGSFGELFF.

The V gene is TRBV5-6, the J gene TRBJ2-7; tentative D call: TRBD2 (5 bases). The V end was cut by 2 bases, the J end by 0 bases, with 6 bases between. The CDR3 is 13 residues long. CDR1 and CDR2 from the germline V gene are SGHDT and YYEEEE. CDR3 coding DNA: TGTGCCAGCAGCTTACTAGGCTCCTACGAGCAGTACTTC. Translated: CASSLLGSYEQYF.